The 17 T cell receptor beta chains below all came from one sample that was sequenced in a study of blood T cell repertoires in COVID-19. Method: immunoSEQ multiplex PCR; TCRdb's copy keeps in-frame clones and lacks some. Of approximately 39,000 clones listed, about 94% were seen once; the top ten hold roughly 3.7%. Sequenced sample: peripheral blood. Receptor source: a human donor with active COVID-19. The donor label of this sample is uncertain.

The rearrangement uses TRBV10-3 and TRBJ2-7; 8 bases line up with TRBD1. There are 14 residues in the CDR3. Germline trimming cut 6 bases from V and 2 bases from J; bases unmatched to any gene: 6. Germline CDR1 is ENHRY and CDR2 is SYGVKD. CDR3 in amino acids: CAISDRGHTYEQYF. CDR3 DNA: TGTGCCATCAGCGACAGGGGCCATACCTACGAGCAGTACTTC.

V usage is TRBV6-6 and J usage is TRBJ1-3; tentatively, D is TRBD1 (6 bases). Trimming cost V 6 bases and J 1 base, with 13 bases left between them. The length of the CDR3 is 15 residues. CDR1 and CDR2 from the germline V gene are MNHNY and SVGAGI (reference sequence). CDR3 sequence: CASSSGQLSGNTIYF. The CDR3 DNA reads as TGTGCCAGCAGCTCCGGACAGTTGTCTGGAAACACCATATATTTT.

This clone appeared once. The gene calls are TRBV19 and TRBJ1-1; 8 positions agree with TRBD1. CDR3 length equals 14 residues. Germline CDR1 and CDR2: LNHDA and SQIVND (reference sequence). V shed 5 bases, J shed 4 bases, and the junction held 6 bases outside the gene matches. The CDR3 loop is CASSRSTGGTEAFF. In DNA form, the CDR3 reads TGTGCCAGTAGTCGGTCAACAGGGGGCACTGAAGCTTTCTTT.

V gene TRBV13 combines with J gene TRBJ2-7; tentative D call: TRBD1 (7 bases). Germline V gene lookup returns CDR1 PRHDT and CDR2 FYEKMQ (reference sequence). The V end lost 5 bases, the J end lost 2 bases, and 10 bases lay between the germline ends. The CDR3 contains 13 residues. CDR3 in amino acids: CASSPGGTYEQYF. DNA of the CDR3: TGTGCCAGCAGCCCAGGGGGGACCTACGAGCAGTACTTC.

CDR3 coding DNA: TGTGCCAGCTCCGACAGGGGTCCCACAGATACGCAGTATTTT. Amino acids: CASSDRGPTDTQYF. The V and J genes are TRBV6-5 and TRBJ2-3; TRBD1 agrees at 8 bases. Germline-derived CDR1 and CDR2 are MNHEY and SVGAGI. This CDR3 contains 14 residues. Germline trimming cut 8 bases from V and 2 bases from J; bases unmatched to any gene: 6.

CDR3 DNA: TGTGCCAGCAGCCAAGGACTAGCGGGGGGGGTTGGCACCGGGGAGCTGTTTTTT. Translated: CASSQGLAGGVGTGELFF. The J gene is TRBJ2-2, the V gene TRBV5-4; 15 nucleotides match TRBD2. The CDR3 runs 18 residues. Germline V gene lookup returns CDR1 SGHNT and CDR2 YYREEE (reference sequence). The J segment lost 4 bases and the V segment lost 4 bases, leaving 8 bases of the junction unmatched.

The CDR3, as DNA: TGTGCCAGCAGCTCCCGACTAGCGGGGGGGTCCAATGAGCAGTTCTTC. This gives the protein CASSSRLAGGSNEQFF. The V gene is TRBV3-1 (or the pseudogene TRBV3-2), the J gene TRBJ2-1, with 14 bases matching TRBD2. The CDR3 contains 16 residues. Looked up from germline, CDR1 is LGHDT and CDR2 is YNNKEL (reference sequence). V lost 5 bases, J lost 6 bases, and 6 bases stayed unmatched.

This chain links TRBV7-9 with TRBJ2-7; D possibly corresponds to TRBD2 (6 bases). The CDR3 is made up of 12 amino acids. Germline loops: CDR1 SEHNR, CDR2 FQNEAQ (reference sequence). V was shortened by 5 bases and J by 3 bases, with 8 bases between the two germline ends. CDR3 sequence: CASSLTSYEQYF. The CDR3 DNA is TGTGCCAGCAGCCTGACTAGCTACGAGCAGTACTTC. Full variable domain (outside the CDR3, taken from reference TRBV7-9 and TRBJ2-7): DTGVSQNPRHKITKRGQNVTFRCDPISEHNRLYWYRQTLGQGPEFLTYFQNEAQLEKSRLLSDRFSAERPKGSFSTLEIQRTEQGDSAMYLCASSLTSYEQYFGPGTRLTVT.

This clone was seen a single time. The chain carries TRBV21-1 and TRBJ1-6. TRBV21-1 is tagged as a pseudogene. The CDR3 spans 14 residues. The CDR3 region is CASSCRSRTASSHF. CDR3 coding DNA: TGTGCCAGCAGCTGCCGATCTAGAACTGCGTCGAGCCACTTT.

V and J are TRBV6-5 and TRBJ2-7; D possibly corresponds to TRBD1 (6 bases). Germline V gene sequence: CDR1 MNHEY, CDR2 SVGAGI. There are 13 residues in the CDR3. V was pared by 9 bases and J by 2 bases, with 14 bases between. The CDR3 coding sequence is TGTGCCAGTATCCGGCAGGGGACCTACGAGCAGTACTTC. Protein: CASIRQGTYEQYF.

This clone has just one count. V usage is TRBV18 and J usage is TRBJ2-1; 15 bases are a match to TRBD2. This CDR3 is built from 15 residues. The germline CDR1 and CDR2 sequences are KGHSH and LQKENI. The trim removed 3 bases at V and 10 bases at J, leaving 4 bases unmatched. CDR3: CASSPRTSGGDEQFF. DNA for the CDR3: TGTGCCAGCTCACCCCGGACTAGCGGGGGGGACGAGCAGTTCTTC.

V is TRBV3-1 (or the pseudogene TRBV3-2) and J is TRBJ2-7; 8 positions agree with TRBD1. Germline loops: CDR1 LGHDT, CDR2 YNNKEL (reference sequence). The CDR3 totals 12 residues. The ends lost 7 bases at V and 7 bases at J; junction bases unmatched: 6. The CDR3 loop is CASKGTGGEQYF. CDR3 nucleotides: TGTGCCAGCAAAGGAACAGGGGGAGAGCAGTACTTC.

J is TRBJ1-6 and V is TRBV7-2; 8 positions agree with TRBD1. This CDR3 comprises 17 residues. CDR1 and CDR2 from the germline V gene are SGHTA and FQGNSA. The V segment lost 5 bases and the J segment 9 bases; nucleotides outside the gene matches: 15. Here the CDR3 DNA reads TGTGCCAGCAGCCATACAGGGGGATTTCTAATGGGTTCACCCCTCCACTTT. It yields the protein CASSHTGGFLMGSPLHF.

This chain links TRBV19 with TRBJ1-6; weak D call: TRBD1 (5 bases). Germline CDR1 reads LNHDA; CDR2 reads SQIVND (reference sequence). The ends were cut back, 5 bases at V and 9 bases at J, with 20 bases in the middle. This CDR3 has 16 amino acids. The CDR3: CASSLPAGQGGSPLHF. CDR3 bases: TGTGCCAGTAGTCTGCCAGCGGGCCAGGGCGGTTCACCCCTCCACTTT. Variable domain in full (rest from reference TRBV19 and TRBJ1-6): DGGITQSPKYLFRKEGQNVTLSCEQNLNHDAMYWYRQDPGQGLRLIYYSQIVNDFQKGDIAEGYSVSREKKESFPLTVTSAQKNPTAFYLCASSLPAGQGGSPLHFGNGTRLTVT.

The V gene is TRBV7-9, the J gene TRBJ1-2; no definite D call. The V gene's germline CDR1 is SEHNR and CDR2 FQNEAQ (reference sequence). V lost 7 bases and J lost 4, with 22 bases in between. The CDR3 is 16 amino acids. CDR3 protein: CASTYGVVRETYGYTF. CDR3 nucleotide sequence: TGTGCCAGCACCTACGGCGTCGTTCGGGAAACCTATGGCTACACCTTC.

The chain is built from TRBV7-8 and TRBJ2-6; 8 positions match TRBD1. Germline CDR1 reads SGHVS; CDR2 reads FQNEAQ. The CDR3 is 18 residues long. V shed 1 base, J shed 0 bases, and the junction held 5 bases outside the gene matches. The DNA of the CDR3 is TGTGCCAGCAGCTTAGTCCCAGGGGGCAGCTCTGGGGCCAACGTCCTGACTTTC. Its protein product is CASSLVPGGSSGANVLTF.

The chain recombines TRBV7-9 with TRBJ2-3; the match to TRBD2 covers 13 bases. Germline V gene data show CDR1 as SEHNR and CDR2 as FQNEAQ (reference sequence). V was clipped by 8 bases and J by 6 bases; unmatched bases: 8. The CDR3 loop spans 15 amino acids. The CDR3 region is CASLTSGGARDTQYF. In DNA form, the CDR3 reads TGTGCCAGCCTTACTAGCGGGGGGGCACGGGATACGCAGTATTTT.